Below, 6 T cell receptor beta chains from the same sample are listed, as sequenced in a study of blood T cell repertoires in COVID-19. Assay: immunoSEQ multiplex PCR; the TCRdb copy retains only in-frame clones and omits some. The sample has tens of thousands of clones; about 80% are singletons. The source material was peripheral blood. Receptors were obtained from a man aged 60 to 69 with acute or convalescent COVID-19.

V usage is TRBV10-3 and J usage is TRBJ2-1, with D perhaps TRBD2 (6 bases). There are 15 residues in the CDR3. The germline V and J ends were trimmed by 0 bases and 6 bases, with 12 bases remaining between them. Germline V lookup: CDR1 ENHRY, CDR2 SYGVKD. This chain's CDR3 is CAISESLGRSNEQFF. As DNA, the CDR3 is TGTGCCATCAGTGAGTCTCTAGGGAGGAGCAATGAGCAGTTCTTC.

The table lists this clone with a few counts. CDR3 coding DNA: TGTGCCTGGATTCCGGACAGGGGCTATGGCTACACCTTC. Translated, it gives CAWIPDRGYGYTF. The chain is built from TRBV30 and TRBJ1-2; the match to TRBD1 covers 9 bases. Per the germline V gene, CDR1 is GTSNPN and CDR2 is SVGIG (reference sequence). J was trimmed by 4 bases and V by 4 bases; bases with no gene match: 4. The CDR3 length is 13 residues.

The chain carries TRBV28 and TRBJ1-2; D is possibly TRBD1 (5 bases). Trimming left V 5 bases short and J 8 bases short, with 18 bases between. Germline V gene lookup returns CDR1 MDHEN and CDR2 SYDVKM. The CDR3 is 14 residues long. CDR3 sequence reads: CASSPGLSREGYTF. The CDR3 DNA follows: TGTGCCAGCAGTCCGGGACTTTCCCGGGAGGGCTACACCTTC.

The V gene is TRBV18, the J gene TRBJ1-2; 7 bases align to TRBD1. From germline, CDR1 is KGHSH and CDR2 LQKENI. This CDR3 region has 13 residues. V lost 3 bases, J lost 2 bases, and 0 bases stayed unmatched. The CDR3 spells CASSPDRNYGYTF. The CDR3 nucleotides read TGTGCCAGCTCACCGGACAGGAACTATGGCTACACCTTC.

The rearrangement uses TRBV7-8 and TRBJ1-1, with TRBD1 matching over 10 bases. Germline values: CDR1 SGHVS, CDR2 FQNEAQ. V dropped 4 bases and J dropped 3; count of bases not matched to a gene: 5. The CDR3 covers 15 residues. CDR3 coding DNA: TGTGCCAGCAGCTGGGGACAGGGGCCGTACACTGAAGCTTTCTTT. Its protein product is CASSWGQGPYTEAFF.

This clone was counted a single time. V and J are TRBV23-1 and TRBJ1-2; the match to TRBD1 covers 7 bases. TRBV23-1 is an open reading frame whose function is uncertain. V shed 0 bases, J shed 4 bases, and the junction held 5 bases outside the gene matches. This CDR3 spans 15 amino acids. CDR3 amino acids: CASSQSGQGVYGYTF. DNA of the CDR3: TGCGCCAGCAGTCAATCTGGGCAGGGGGTCTATGGCTACACCTTC.